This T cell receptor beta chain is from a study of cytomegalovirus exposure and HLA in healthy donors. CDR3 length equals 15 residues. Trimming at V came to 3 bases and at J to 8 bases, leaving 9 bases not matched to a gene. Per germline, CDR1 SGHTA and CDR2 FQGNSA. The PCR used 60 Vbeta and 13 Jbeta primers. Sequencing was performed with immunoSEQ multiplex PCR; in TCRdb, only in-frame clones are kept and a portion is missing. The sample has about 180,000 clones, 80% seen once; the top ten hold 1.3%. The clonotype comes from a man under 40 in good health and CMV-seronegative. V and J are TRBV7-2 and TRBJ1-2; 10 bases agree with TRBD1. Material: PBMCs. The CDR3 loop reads CASSFGTGVPGGYTF. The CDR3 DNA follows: TGTGCCAGCAGCTTTGGGACAGGGGTCCCCGGAGGCTACACCTTC.